What follows describes a single T cell receptor (beta chain). The antigen is unknown. Library preparation (for TCRbeta) was performed with unique molecular identifiers. TCRdb analysed the PCR reads with MiXCR anew, one entry per CDR3 protein. In the table there are about 440,000 distinct CDR3 sequences, 43% of which are singletons. These data are taken from a study of T-cell reconstitution after alpha-beta-depleted transplantation in children. Whole-study findings and limits: It was surviving recipient T cells and thymic progenitors that gave some patients high TCRbeta diversity at day 60. Newly produced T cells mostly provided counts and TCRbeta diversity after one year, as hyperexpanded clones declined. Where alpha-beta T cells came from about two months after transplant was reportedly several hundred expanded graft clones.

Germline values: CDR1 SGHRS, CDR2 YFSETQ. The CDR3 runs 15 residues. The junction had 4 bases not matched to a gene; V was cut back by 0 bases and J by 2 bases. The material sequenced was PBMCs, taken before TCRalphabeta/CD19-depleted stem cell transplant. The chain links TRBV5-1 to TRBJ2-5; 7 bases are a match to TRBD2. This clonotype originated in a girl aged 2 to 9 with aplastic anemia, due to receive a stem cell transplant. CDR3 loop: CASSLGASGQETQYF. The CDR3 coding sequence is TGCGCCAGCAGCTTGGGCGCTAGCGGTCAAGAGACCCAGTACTTC.